Below are 30 T cell receptor beta chains sequenced from a single sample in a study of T-cell reconstitution after alpha-beta-depleted transplantation in children. TCRbeta library preparation incorporated unique molecular identifiers. Each CDR3 protein is one row after TCRdb ran MiXCR on the PCR reads. Of some 220,000 distinct CDR3 sequences in the sample, approximately 9.5% are singletons; the top ten hold around 6%. The input for sequencing was PBMCs from the stem cell graft donor, taken from the stem cell graft. The receptors stem from a human donor who donated a stem cell graft to a child with acute lymphoblastic leukemia.

This clonotype was recorded a few times. The rearrangement links TRBV20-1 to TRBJ1-6, with 7 bases lining up with TRBD1. Germline values: CDR1 DFQATT, CDR2 SNEGSKA (reference sequence). The J segment lost 9 bases and the V segment lost 6 bases, leaving 8 bases of the junction unmatched. The CDR3 spans 13 residues. The chain's CDR3 is CSASGGQLSPLHF. The CDR3 coding sequence is TGCAGTGCCAGTGGGGGACAGCTTTCACCCCTCCACTTT.

This clonotype has only a few counts. The J gene is TRBJ2-2, the V gene TRBV14; D may correspond to TRBD1 or TRBD2 (5 bases each). This CDR3 spans 16 amino acids. CDR1 is SGHDN and CDR2 is FVKESK in the germline V gene. The V gene lost 3 bases and the J gene lost 3 bases, with 14 bases spanning the gap. CDR3 protein: CASSQTTGLHTGELFF. In DNA form, the CDR3 reads TGTGCCAGCAGCCAGACTACAGGTCTTCACACCGGGGAGCTGTTTTTT.

This chain links TRBV4-1 with TRBJ2-1; TRBD2 matches at 12 bases. The CDR3 runs 20 residues. V shed 3 bases and J 8 bases; nucleotides not matched to a gene: 20. Looked up from germline, CDR1 is MGHRA and CDR2 is YSYEKL. CDR3 nucleotide sequence: TGCGCCAGCAGCCATCGCCCTAGCGGGGGGGCCAGGTCTAGAAATGATGAGCAGTTCTTC. As protein: CASSHRPSGGARSRNDEQFF.

The CDR3 nucleotides are TGCGCCAGCAGCCAAGATGTCCAGACCCTCTACGAGCAGTACTTC. Encoded protein: CASSQDVQTLYEQYF. The V and J genes are TRBV4-3 and TRBJ2-7; D not resolved. This CDR3 contains 15 residues. The germline V and J ends were trimmed by 0 bases and 3 bases, with 12 bases remaining between them. Germline-derived CDR1 and CDR2 are LGHNA and YSLEER.

This clonotype occurred many times. The chain is built from TRBV20-1 and TRBJ1-4; the D is unclear. Germline-derived CDR1 and CDR2 are DFQATT and SNEGSKA (reference sequence). Deletions cut 0 bases from V and 1 base from J, with 15 bases between. The CDR3 has 17 amino acids. CDR3 sequence: CSARDVGSSQTNEKLFF. Written as DNA, the CDR3 is TGCAGTGCTAGAGATGTAGGGAGTTCCCAAACTAATGAAAAACTGTTTTTT.

This clonotype was picked up a small number of times. In DNA, the CDR3 is TGTGCCAGCTCACCCCCAGGGTCCTACGAGCAGTACTTC. Its protein is CASSPPGSYEQYF. The chain has TRBV18 and TRBJ2-7, with D possibly TRBD1 on 5 matching bases. Germline CDR1 KGHSH, CDR2 LQKENI. Trimming stripped 3 bases from V and 1 base from J, with 7 bases between. There are 13 residues in the CDR3.

The CDR3 protein is CASSLYGGEAFF. The CDR3 DNA reads TGTGCCAGCAGCCTCTATGGAGGTGAAGCTTTCTTT. The chain combines TRBV7-2 with TRBJ1-1; no definite D call. Trimming stripped 5 bases from V and 7 bases from J, with 11 bases between. The CDR3 contains 12 residues. CDR1 and CDR2 (germline): SGHTA, FQGNSA.

This clonotype was observed at least ten times. The genes are TRBV10-3 and TRBJ1-1, with TRBD1 as a possible D gene (5 bases). With 3 bases removed from V and 1 base from J, the gap between germline ends came to 9 bases. CDR3 size: 14 residues. In germline, CDR1 is ENHRY, CDR2 SYGVKD. CDR3 sequence reads: CAISDGASNTEAFF. DNA for the CDR3: TGTGCCATCAGTGATGGGGCCTCGAACACTGAAGCTTTCTTT.

This clonotype was seen a few times. This chain uses TRBV18 with TRBJ1-1; tentative D call: TRBD1 (6 bases). Germline lookup yields CDR1 KGHSH and CDR2 LQKENI. The V end was cut by 0 bases, the J end by 6 bases, with 17 bases between. CDR3 length: 16 residues. The CDR3 nucleotides are TGTGCCAGCTCACCACCGACCGACAGGCACTGGTCTGAAGCTTTCTTT. Protein: CASSPPTDRHWSEAFF.

The J gene is TRBJ1-1, the V gene TRBV5-6; 7 bases map to TRBD1. The CDR3 totals 17 residues. Losses at the gene ends were 2 bases for V and 3 bases for J; bases not matched to a gene: 13. The germline CDR1 and CDR2 sequences are SGHDT and YYEEEE. The CDR3 is CASSLRQGSIQDTEAFF. CDR3 nucleotide sequence: TGTGCCAGCAGCTTAAGACAGGGAAGTATTCAGGACACTGAAGCTTTCTTT.

The chain carries TRBV11-1 and TRBJ1-1; D is ambiguous. CDR1 and CDR2 (germline): SGHAT, FQDESV (reference sequence). The V end lost 2 bases, the J end lost 6 bases, and 13 bases lay between the germline ends. There are 14 residues in the CDR3. The CDR3 sequence: CASSLTMPGPEAFF. CDR3 nucleotides: TGTGCCAGCAGCTTAACCATGCCGGGCCCTGAAGCTTTCTTT.

In this sample, this clonotype turned up many times. The genes are TRBV6-6 and TRBJ2-1; D uncertain. With 4 bases removed from V and 6 bases from J, the gap between germline ends came to 4 bases. Germline V CDR1 and CDR2: MNHNY, SVGAGI (reference sequence). This CDR3 has 11 residues. For the CDR3, the DNA is TGTGCCAGCAGTTTCGCCAATGAGCAGTTCTTC. Protein: CASSFANEQFF.

This clonotype has ten or more counts. The V gene is TRBV7-2, the J gene TRBJ1-5, with 7 bases matching TRBD1. This CDR3 is built from 14 residues. With V trimmed by 5 bases and J by 4 bases, 5 bases remained unmatched. Germline V gives CDR1 SGHTA, CDR2 FQGNSA. The DNA of the CDR3 is TGTGCCAGCAGCAACCAGGGGGGTAATCAGCCCCAGCATTTT. Amino acid sequence: CASSNQGGNQPQHF.

This clonotype was seen ten or more times. The DNA of the CDR3 is TGTGCCAGCAGTACGACAGGGAGCAATCAGCCCCAGCATTTT. Translated: CASSTTGSNQPQHF. The chain employs TRBV25-1 and TRBJ1-5, with 7 nucleotides matching TRBD1. J was trimmed by 1 base and V by 5 bases; bases with no gene match: 2. This CDR3 is 14 amino acids long. Looked up from germline, CDR1 is MGHDK and CDR2 is SYGVNS.

This clonotype was recorded at least ten times. The chain is built from TRBV12-3 or TRBV12-4 and TRBJ1-5; no clear D. Trimming removed 5 bases from V and 3 bases from J, with 2 bases in between. CDR3 length: 11 amino acids. The CDR3: CASSINQPQHF. In nucleotides, the CDR3 is TGTGCCAGCAGTATCAATCAGCCCCAGCATTTT.

There are many counts of this clonotype. CDR3 sequence: CASSLQGAFGNTIYF. The DNA of the CDR3 is TGTGCCAGCAGCCTACAGGGGGCATTTGGAAACACCATATATTTT. The chain links TRBV12-3 or TRBV12-4 to TRBJ1-3; 9 bases line up with TRBD1. The V and J ends lost 6 bases and 3 bases, in that order; junction bases with no gene match: 6. The CDR3 length is 15 residues.

This clonotype turned up a few times. The rearrangement joins TRBV7-2 to TRBJ2-7; 7 bases line up with TRBD1. Germline values: CDR1 SGHTA, CDR2 FQGNSA. Unmatched junction bases numbered 14, after V lost 5 bases and J lost 7 bases. The CDR3 consists of 15 residues. In DNA, the CDR3 is TGTGCCAGCAGCCACCAACCGGGACAGTCCTGGGAGCAGTACTTC. This codes for CASSHQPGQSWEQYF.

The rearrangement links TRBV3-1 to TRBJ2-3; D possibly uses TRBD1 or TRBD2 (6 bases each). This CDR3 region has 15 residues. V gave up 1 base and J gave up 2 bases, with 10 bases separating them. Germline V lookup: CDR1 LGHDT, CDR2 YNNKEL (reference sequence). This CDR3 reads CASSQAGAITDTQYF. The DNA for the CDR3 is TGTGCCAGCAGCCAAGCGGGGGCGATCACAGATACGCAGTATTTT.

The rearrangement links TRBV7-2 to TRBJ1-6; D remains ambiguous. Looked up from germline, CDR1 is SGHTA and CDR2 is FQGNSA. The CDR3 runs to 12 residues. The ends were cut back, 3 bases at V and 8 bases at J, with 5 bases in the middle. The CDR3 coding sequence is TGTGCCAGCAGCTTTGATTATTCACCCCTCCACTTT. As protein: CASSFDYSPLHF. Together with reference TRBV7-2 and TRBJ1-6, the CDR3 gives the full variable domain: GAGVSQSPSNKVTEKGKDVELRCDPISGHTALYWYRQSLGQGLEFLIYFQGNSAPDKSGLPSDRFSAERTGGSVSTLTIQRTQQEDSAVYLCASSFDYSPLHFGNGTRLTVT.

The genes are TRBV6-5 and TRBJ1-5; D is perhaps TRBD1 (5 bases). The CDR3 sequence is 16 residues long. Deletions cut 0 bases from V and 6 bases from J, with 15 bases between. Germline V lookup: CDR1 MNHEY, CDR2 SVGAGI. For the CDR3, the DNA is TGTGCCAGCAGTTACTCGGGGGGGGAGATTTCTCAGCCCCAGCATTTT. Protein: CASSYSGGEISQPQHF.

V is TRBV5-4 and J is TRBJ1-2; TRBD1 is a possible D gene (6 bases). Germline values: CDR1 SGHNT, CDR2 YYREEE (reference sequence). The V and J ends lost 3 bases and 5 bases respectively, with 11 bases between them. The CDR3 contains 13 residues. The CDR3 sequence is CASSSGQHYGYTF. CDR3 nucleotide sequence: TGTGCCAGCAGCTCCGGACAGCATTATGGCTACACCTTC. Full variable domain (missing parts from reference TRBV5-4 and TRBJ1-2): ETGVTQSPTHLIKTRGQQVTLRCSSQSGHNTVSWYQQALGQGPQFIFQYYREEENGRGNFPPRFSGLQFPNYSSELNVNALELDDSALYLCASSSGQHYGYTFGSGTRLTVV.

A few counts support this clonotype. CDR3 loop: CASSYYRVGEQYF. CDR3 bases: TGTGCCAGCAGTTACTACAGGGTCGGCGAGCAGTACTTC. V gene TRBV6-5 combines with J gene TRBJ2-7, with D tentatively TRBD1 (6 bases). The CDR3 runs 13 residues. Germline-derived CDR1 and CDR2 are MNHEY and SVGAGI. V dropped 1 base and J dropped 6 bases, with 10 bases sitting between them.

This clonotype was observed at least ten times. The rearrangement joins TRBV7-2 to TRBJ2-1; D is possibly TRBD1 (6 bases). Germline V CDR1 and CDR2: SGHTA, FQGNSA. Trimming shortened V by 1 base and J by 5 bases, and 12 bases separated the two germline ends. The CDR3 is 15 residues long. CDR3 sequence reads: CASSLDQGHHNEQFF. The CDR3 region has the DNA TGTGCCAGCAGCTTAGATCAGGGGCACCACAATGAGCAGTTCTTC.

This clonotype has ten or more counts. V is TRBV20-1 and J is TRBJ2-3; no reliable D call. Per germline, CDR1 DFQATT and CDR2 SNEGSKA (reference sequence). CDR3 length: 13 residues. CDR3 in DNA: TGCAGCTTGGGAATCCCCTCCCTTCATACGCAGTATTTT. This translates into CSLGIPSLHTQYF.

V and J are TRBV9 and TRBJ1-1; D not resolved. Trimming shortened V by 6 bases and J by 6 bases, and 15 bases separated the two germline ends. The CDR3 is 13 amino acids. Germline lookup yields CDR1 SGDLS and CDR2 YYNGEE. CDR3 nucleotides: TGTGCCAGCAACCGTTACATGGGTTCTGAAGCTTTCTTT. Its protein is CASNRYMGSEAFF.

V usage is TRBV12-3 or TRBV12-4 and J usage is TRBJ1-6; TRBD1 is a possible D gene (6 bases). V lost 3 bases and J lost 6, with 18 bases in between. CDR3 size: 17 residues. The CDR3 region has the DNA TGTGCCAGCAGTTTTCGTTTGGGGGCGCGCTCTAATTCACCCCTCCACTTT. It yields the protein CASSFRLGARSNSPLHF.

The rearrangement joins TRBV5-1 to TRBJ2-1, with 7 nucleotides matching TRBD1. V trimming: 3 bases; J trimming: 4 bases; junction bases outside the gene matches: 4. From germline, CDR1 is SGHRS and CDR2 YFSETQ. The CDR3 consists of 14 residues. The CDR3 nucleotides are TGCGCCAGCAGCTGGGGACAGAGATACAATGAGCAGTTCTTC. Translation gives CASSWGQRYNEQFF.

At least ten counts were recorded for this clonotype. The CDR3 DNA reads TGTGCCAGCAGCTTAGACTGGGGGGTTGAGACCCAGTACTTC. Its translation: CASSLDWGVETQYF. The chain couples TRBV7-2 to TRBJ2-5; D perhaps matches TRBD2 (6 bases). The CDR3 covers 14 residues. With 1 base removed from V and 5 bases from J, the gap between germline ends came to 11 bases. The germline CDR1 and CDR2 sequences are SGHTA and FQGNSA.

This clonotype was recorded at least ten times. The chain links TRBV3-1 to TRBJ2-3; 7 nucleotides line up with TRBD1. Germline V gene data show CDR1 as LGHDT and CDR2 as YNNKEL (reference sequence). With 6 bases clipped from V and 4 bases from J, the junction kept 7 bases outside the gene matches. This CDR3 is built from 14 residues. This CDR3 is CASRRNRGADTQYF. The CDR3 DNA follows: TGTGCCAGCAGACGAAACAGGGGCGCAGATACGCAGTATTTT.

This clonotype was counted between two and nine times. The rearrangement links TRBV6-5 to TRBJ1-2; D ambiguous. This CDR3 has 15 residues. The germline CDR1 and CDR2 sequences are MNHEY and SVGAGI. V gave up 0 bases and J gave up 2 bases, with 10 bases separating them. The CDR3 here is CASSYSRINNYGYTF. Here the CDR3 DNA reads TGTGCCAGCAGTTACTCCAGGATTAACAACTATGGCTACACCTTC.